Here is one TCR beta chain with its context. Mouse germline and gene names are used. With the read ending 1 residue before the CDR3 end, the germline J gene is used to fill in that end. The source of the sample is a study of tissue T cells after allogeneic stem cell transplantation. V lost 1 base, J lost 0 bases, and 3 bases stayed unmatched. The CDR3 contains 15 residues. CDR1 FNHDT and CDR2 SITEND come from the germline V gene (reference sequence). Time point indicated: mouse harvest day 7 after allogeneic transplant. Mouse grafts combined 10^7 T-cell-depleted bone marrow cells with 10^6 splenic CD5+ T cells. The table came from immunoSEQ multiplex PCR; TCRdb's copy has only in-frame clones and leaves some out. The sample carries some 1,900 clones, around 60% recorded once.

The sequenced sample was liver tissue. This sequence was found in a female BALB/c mouse given C57BL/6 T cells with graft-versus-host disease after an allogeneic hematopoietic cell transplant. V usage is TRBV19 and J usage is TRBJ2-7; 8 nucleotides agree with TRBD2. CDR3 DNA, as far as it was read: TGTGCCAGCAGTATATCGGGGGGGCGCTCCTATGAACAGTAC. It codes for CASSISGGRSYEQY. The full-length CDR3 reads as CASSISGGRSYEQYF.